What follows is one T cell receptor beta chain and its context. The entry originates in a study of blood T cell repertoires in COVID-19. Study details: Samples came from the United States, Italy and Spain, spanning acute and convalescent COVID-19. T cells, B-cell-depleted T cells, or PBMCs provided the cDNA or gDNA that served as material.

TCRdb's table, derived via immunoSEQ multiplex PCR, lists solely in-frame clones and lacks some. The sample has some 260,000 clones, approximately 86% seen once; the top ten hold 6% to 7%. V lost 8 bases to trimming and J lost 1 base; unmatched junction nucleotides: 7. The CDR3 is made up of 16 amino acids. Germline CDR1 reads SNHLY; CDR2 reads FYNNEI. Those who participated ranged in age from about 18 to 95 years and resided in 24 US areas. Participants were placed into cohorts based on the clinical history they reported. The sequencing sample was made of PBMCs or T cells enriched from blood (not recorded which). The chain employs TRBV2 and TRBJ2-7; 14 nucleotides line up with TRBD2. This receptor was taken from a woman under 40 with acute COVID-19. CDR3 amino acids: CASSRTSGRPSYEQYF. The CDR3 nucleotides read TGTGCCAGCTCCCGGACTAGCGGGAGGCCATCCTACGAGCAGTACTTC.